The clone carrying this T cell receptor (beta chain) was recorded only once. Antigen: not known. V lost 2 bases, J lost 10 bases, and 10 bases stayed unmatched. This CDR3 spans 15 amino acids. Germline V gene lookup returns CDR1 SGHDT and CDR2 YYEEEE. This sample is part of a study of cytomegalovirus exposure and HLA in healthy donors. Study-wide results and caveats: CMV serostatus stood as the only immune exposure information on hand. A list of 150 to 200 TCR beta chains associated with cytomegalovirus was given.

The PCR contained 60 Vbeta and 13 Jbeta primers. Method: immunoSEQ multiplex PCR; TCRdb's copy keeps in-frame clones and lacks some. The repertoire includes roughly 150,000 clones, 70% of them detected once, and roughly 4.5% sits in the top ten. This rearrangement joins TRBV5-6 to TRBJ1-1; TRBD1 matches 11 bases. Material for sequencing was PBMCs. The clonotype comes from a man younger than 30 in good health and CMV-seropositive. CDR3 region: CASSFPTSGTGGAFF. The CDR3 region has the DNA TGTGCCAGCAGCTTTCCTACTTCCGGGACAGGGGGAGCTTTCTTT. The whole variable domain, remainder taken from reference TRBV5-6 and TRBJ1-1, is DAGVTQSPTHLIKTRGQQVTLRCSPKSGHDTVSWYQQALGQGPQFIFQYYEEEERQRGNFPDRFSGHQFPNYSSELNVNALLLGDSALYLCASSFPTSGTGGAFFGQGTRLTVV.